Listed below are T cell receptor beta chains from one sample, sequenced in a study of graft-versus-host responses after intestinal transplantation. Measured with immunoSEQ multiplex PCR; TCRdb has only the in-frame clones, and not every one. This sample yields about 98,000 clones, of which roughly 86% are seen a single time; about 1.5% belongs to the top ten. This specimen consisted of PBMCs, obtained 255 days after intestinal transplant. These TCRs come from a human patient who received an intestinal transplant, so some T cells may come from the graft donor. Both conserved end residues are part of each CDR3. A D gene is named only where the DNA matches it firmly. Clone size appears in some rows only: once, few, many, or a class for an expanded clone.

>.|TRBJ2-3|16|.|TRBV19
TGTGCCAGTAGTCCGGGGACATTTCGTTACACAGATACGCAGTATTTT
CASSPGTFRYTDTQYF
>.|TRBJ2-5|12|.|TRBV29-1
TGCAGCGTTGAAGTGGAGAGCGGAACCCAGTACTTC
CSVEVESGTQYF
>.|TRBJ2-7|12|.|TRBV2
TGTGCCAGCAGCGGTTACTCCTACGAGCAGTACTTC
CASSGYSYEQYF
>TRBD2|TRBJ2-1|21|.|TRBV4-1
TGCGCCAGCAGCCAGGAAGAACCGGGACTAGCGGGGGGGCTCCTATACAATGAGCAGTTCTTC
CASSQEEPGLAGGLLYNEQFF
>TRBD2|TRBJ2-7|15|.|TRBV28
TGTGCCAGCAGTGGGGGACTAGCGGGCTCCTACGAGCAGTACTTC
CASSGGLAGSYEQYF
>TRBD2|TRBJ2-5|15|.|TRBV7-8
TGTGCCAGCAGCTTAGCGGGGGGGTGGCGAGAGACCCAGTACTTC
CASSLAGGWRETQYF
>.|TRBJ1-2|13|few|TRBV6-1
TGTGCCAGCAGTGAAGTCGAGACAGCTCGCTACACCTTC
CASSEVETARYTF
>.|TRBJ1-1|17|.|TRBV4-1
TGCGCCAGCAGCCATGGGACACTGATGGATGGAGGCACTGAAGCTTTCTTT
CASSHGTLMDGGTEAFF
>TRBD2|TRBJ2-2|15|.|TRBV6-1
TGTGCCAGCAGTAAACTAGCGGCGAACACCGGGGAGCTGTTTTTT
CASSKLAANTGELFF
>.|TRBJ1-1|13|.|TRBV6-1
TGTGCCAGCAGTCTGAGCCTCGGCACTGAAGCTTTCTTT
CASSLSLGTEAFF
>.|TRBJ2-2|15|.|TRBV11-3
TGTGCCAGCAGCCCGGGTCCCGCGAACACCGGGGAGCTGTTTTTT
CASSPGPANTGELFF
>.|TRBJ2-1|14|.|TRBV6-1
TGTGCCAGCGCACTAGGAACAGGTCACGGTGAGCAGTTCTTC
CASALGTGHGEQFF
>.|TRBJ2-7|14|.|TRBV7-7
TGTGCTAGCAGCTTTAGCGTAGGGGACTACGAGCAGTACTTC
CASSFSVGDYEQYF
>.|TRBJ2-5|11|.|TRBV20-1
TGCAGTGCAAGGGGGGAAGAGACCCAGTACTTC
CSARGEETQYF
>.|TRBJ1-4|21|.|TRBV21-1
TGTGCCAGCAGCAACATCCCCCAAGGCAGGGTGAAGGGGCTAACTAATGAAAAACTGTTTTTT
CASSNIPQGRVKGLTNEKLFF
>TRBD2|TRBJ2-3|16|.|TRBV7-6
TGTGCCAGCAGCTTAGGAGCGGGGTCTAGCACAGATACGCAGTATTTT
CASSLGAGSSTDTQYF
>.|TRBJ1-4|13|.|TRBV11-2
TGTGCCAGCAGCTTAGGGGAGCGGGAAAAACTGTTTTTT
CASSLGEREKLFF
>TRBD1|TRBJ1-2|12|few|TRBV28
TGTGCCAGCAGTTTGGGACAGTATGGCTACACCTTC
CASSLGQYGYTF
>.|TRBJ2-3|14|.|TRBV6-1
TGTGCCAGCGCCGAGCGGGTCCGGACAGATACGCAGTATTTT
CASAERVRTDTQYF
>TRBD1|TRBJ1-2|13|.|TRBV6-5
TGTGCCAGCAGACCGGGACAGCTTTATGGCTACACCTTC
CASRPGQLYGYTF
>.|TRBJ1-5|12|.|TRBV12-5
TGTGCTAGTGGTTGGGATGATGAGCCCCAGCATTTT
CASGWDDEPQHF
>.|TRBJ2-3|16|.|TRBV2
TGTGCCAGCAGCCAGGACAACAGGCGAAGGGGTGATACGCAGTATTTT
CASSQDNRRRGDTQYF
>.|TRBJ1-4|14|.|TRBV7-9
TGTGCCAGCAGCCCCCCACCAACTAATGAAAAACTGTTTTTT
CASSPPPTNEKLFF
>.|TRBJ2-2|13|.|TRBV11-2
TGTGCCAGCAGCTTCTCCGACACCGGGGAGCTGTTTTTT
CASSFSDTGELFF
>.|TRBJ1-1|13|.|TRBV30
TGTGCCTGGAGCGCGACAAGAAACACTGAAGCTTTCTTT
CAWSATRNTEAFF
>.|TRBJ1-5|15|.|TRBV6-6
TGTGCCAGCAGTTCCTCGAGGCAGCATAATCAGCCCCAGCATTTT
CASSSSRQHNQPQHF
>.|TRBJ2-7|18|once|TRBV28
TGTGCCAGCAGACCCCCCCCGGGACAAGGGGCGAGCTCCTACGAGCAGTACTTC
CASRPPPGQGASSYEQYF